Presented here are 16 T cell receptor beta chains from one specimen sequenced in a study of T cells in Graves' hyperthyroidism and ophthalmopathy. Amplification yielded TCR beta CDR3 regions, with RNA transcripts as the source. RT-PCR in the first round (using the HTBI primer set) targeted the TCR CDR3. TCRdb used MiXCR to reprocess the multiplex PCR reads, holding one entry per CDR3 protein. In the table there are about 500,000 distinct CDR3 sequences, about an eighth of which are singletons. Sequenced sample: blood. These receptors all stem from a woman between 18 and 30 years old with Graves' hyperthyroidism.

This clonotype was detected only a few times. J is TRBJ1-2 and V is TRBV5-6; no clear D. Between the trimmed V and J ends, which lost 7 bases and 8 bases, there was a span of 21 bases. Per the germline V gene, CDR1 is SGHDT and CDR2 is YYEEEE. The CDR3 spans 14 residues. The CDR3 DNA follows: TGTGCCAGCCCCACCGCCCCCCACTCTATGGGCTACACCTTC. Protein sequence: CASPTAPHSMGYTF.

V and J are TRBV3-1 and TRBJ2-5, with 12 bases aligning to TRBD2. J gave up 3 bases and V 1 base, and 3 bases lay outside the gene matches. The V gene's germline CDR1 is LGHDT and CDR2 YNNKEL (reference sequence). CDR3 length equals 16 residues. CDR3 nucleotides: TGTGCCAGCAGCCAAGGACTAGCGGGAGTTAAAGAGACCCAGTACTTC. Translation: CASSQGLAGVKETQYF.

Points on this clonotype: A much larger clone lies one base from this, so it may be a read error. This sequence joins TRBV12-3 or TRBV12-4 and TRBJ2-7; 8 bases are shared with TRBD2. With V trimmed by 6 bases and J by 7 bases, 11 bases remained unmatched. This CDR3 is 14 amino acids long. The CDR3 coding sequence is TGTGCCAGCAGCCTTAGCGGGACCAACAATGAGCAGTACTTC. Protein sequence: CASSLSGTNNEQYF.

This clonotype was seen repeatedly, ten times or more. The rearrangement links TRBV10-3 to TRBJ1-2; 9 positions agree with TRBD1. This CDR3 has 13 amino acids. The germline V gene encodes CDR1 ENHRY and CDR2 SYGVKD. The V segment lost 9 bases and the J segment 1 base; nucleotides outside the gene matches: 3. CDR3 in amino acids: CAIRQGDNYGYTF. The DNA for the CDR3 is TGTGCCATACGACAGGGGGATAACTATGGCTACACCTTC.

The rearrangement joins TRBV27 to TRBJ2-1; 8 bases fit TRBD1. Germline V lookup: CDR1 MNHEY, CDR2 SMNVEV (reference sequence). The CDR3 totals 17 residues. J was trimmed by 6 bases and V by 6 bases; bases with no gene match: 16. Here the CDR3 reads CASSLKRTGLFSNEQFF. CDR3 sequence (DNA): TGTGCCAGCAGCTTAAAGAGGACAGGGCTATTTTCCAATGAGCAGTTCTTC.

V is TRBV9 and J is TRBJ2-3, with D unresolved. The CDR3 spans 13 residues. Germline V lookup: CDR1 SGDLS, CDR2 YYNGEE. V was cut by 0 bases and J by 5 bases, with 7 bases left in between. The CDR3 here is CASSVAPKDTQYF. The CDR3 coding sequence is TGTGCCAGCAGCGTAGCCCCGAAAGATACGCAGTATTTT. The complete variable domain, with remaining parts taken from reference TRBV9 and TRBJ2-3, reads DSGVTQTPKHLITATGQRVTLRCSPRSGDLSVYWYQQSLDQGLQFLIQYYNGEERAKGNILERFSAQQFPDLHSELNLSSLELGDSALYFCASSVAPKDTQYFGPGTRLTVL.

This clonotype was recorded many times. The rearrangement uses TRBV10-3 and TRBJ2-3; 8 nucleotides align to TRBD2. The CDR3 spans 14 residues. V was clipped by 7 bases and J by 2 bases; unmatched bases: 5. Germline CDR1 is ENHRY and CDR2 is SYGVKD. This CDR3 is CAITAGVITDTQYF. The CDR3 region has the DNA TGTGCCATCACAGCGGGAGTAATCACAGATACGCAGTATTTT.

The V call is TRBV29-1, the J call TRBJ2-1, with 15 bases aligning to TRBD2. The length of the CDR3 is 15 residues. Per germline, CDR1 SQVTM and CDR2 ANQGSEA. CDR3 DNA: TGCAGTGGGACTAGCGGGAGGACGAGTGGTAATGAGCAGTTCTTC. Protein product: CSGTSGRTSGNEQFF.

This clonotype was observed a handful of times. The J gene is TRBJ2-1, the V gene TRBV6-1; weak D call: TRBD1 (5 bases). This CDR3 is 17 amino acids long. Germline V CDR1 and CDR2: MNHNS, SASEGT. V was cut by 5 bases and J by 6 bases, with 23 bases left in between. The CDR3 bases are TGTGCCAGCAGTCCGAACTGGATGGGGCGTCTCTCCAATGAGCAGTTCTTC. The encoded protein is CASSPNWMGRLSNEQFF.

This chain joins TRBV29-1 and TRBJ1-1; TRBD1 matches at 7 bases. CDR1 SQVTM and CDR2 ANQGSEA come from the germline V gene. The CDR3 is 13 amino acids. V lost 6 bases and J lost 4; bases outside the gene matches: 8. The CDR3 reads CSVGGTVSTEAFF. CDR3 nucleotides: TGCAGCGTCGGGGGGACAGTCAGCACTGAAGCTTTCTTT.

This clonotype was seen more than once but under ten times. This sequence joins TRBV7-3 and TRBJ2-3; 7 bases are shared with TRBD2. Germline V gene sequence: CDR1 SGHTA, CDR2 FQGTGA. Trimming took 5 bases from V and 4 from J; bases not matched to a gene: 3. CDR3 size: 13 residues. CDR3 region: CASSPSGPDTQYF. In DNA form, the CDR3 reads TGTGCCAGCAGCCCTAGCGGCCCAGATACGCAGTATTTT.

This clonotype has ten or more counts. V and J are TRBV5-1 and TRBJ1-1, with D unclear. V was pared by 4 bases and J by 1 base, with 11 bases between. This CDR3 has 14 amino acids. Germline V gene data show CDR1 as SGHRS and CDR2 as YFSETQ. Here the CDR3 reads CASSLLFGNTEAFF. For the CDR3, the DNA is TGCGCCAGCAGCCTGTTATTCGGGAACACTGAAGCTTTCTTT.

This clonotype occurred a few times. V gene TRBV29-1 combines with J gene TRBJ2-3; D may be TRBD2 (5 bases). This CDR3 spans 15 amino acids. Trimming took 8 bases from V and 1 from J, leaving 19 bases between them. Germline CDR1 reads SQVTM; CDR2 reads ANQGSEA. DNA of the CDR3: TGCAGCCTGGCGGCGGGCGCTCCAGGCACAGATACGCAGTATTTT. Its protein is CSLAAGAPGTDTQYF.

The rearrangement uses TRBV5-1 and TRBJ2-1; 9 positions agree with TRBD2. This CDR3 contains 16 residues. V dropped 0 bases and J dropped 4; count of bases not matched to a gene: 5. Germline CDR1 and CDR2: SGHRS and YFSETQ. As DNA, the CDR3 is TGCGCCAGCAGCTTGGCTCTAGCGGGACTTTACAATGAGCAGTTCTTC. Translating it yields CASSLALAGLYNEQFF.

The chain joins TRBV30 to TRBJ1-1; 7 bases line up with TRBD1. This CDR3 spans 15 amino acids. J was trimmed by 0 bases and V by 3 bases; bases with no gene match: 7. CDR1 and CDR2 from the germline V gene are GTSNPN and SVGIG (reference sequence). The CDR3: CAWRRDRFMNTEAFF. Here the CDR3 DNA reads TGTGCCTGGAGACGGGACAGATTCATGAACACTGAAGCTTTCTTT.

This clonotype was observed at least ten times. The V call is TRBV27, the J call TRBJ2-6; the D is unclear. The CDR3 length is 13 residues. In germline, CDR1 is MNHEY, CDR2 SMNVEV (reference sequence). The V and J ends lost 5 bases and 0 bases respectively, with 2 bases between them. CDR3 residues: CASSLSGANVLTF. CDR3 DNA sequence: TGTGCCAGCAGTCTCTCTGGGGCCAACGTCCTGACTTTC.